Included here is one TCR beta chain sequence, with context. The sample is drawn from a study of early T cells in non-severe SARS-CoV-2 infection. MiXCR, applied by TCRdb to the 5' RACE reads, yields one record per CDR3 protein. This sample has roughly 80,000 distinct CDR3 sequences, with around 11% found just once. The specimen was whole blood, collected at baseline. The origin of this receptor is an adult who was a healthcare worker with PCR-confirmed SARS-CoV-2 infection or an uninfected control (not recorded which).

CDR3 loop: CSASGRRAGRTDTQYF. The CDR3 region has the DNA TGCAGTGCTAGCGGGAGGAGAGCGGGGCGCACAGATACGCAGTATTTT. This chain joins TRBV20-1 and TRBJ2-3; 7 bases fit TRBD2. The CDR3 is 16 residues long. J gave up 1 base and V 3 bases, and 10 bases lay outside the gene matches. CDR1 and CDR2 from the germline V gene are DFQATT and SNEGSKA (reference sequence).